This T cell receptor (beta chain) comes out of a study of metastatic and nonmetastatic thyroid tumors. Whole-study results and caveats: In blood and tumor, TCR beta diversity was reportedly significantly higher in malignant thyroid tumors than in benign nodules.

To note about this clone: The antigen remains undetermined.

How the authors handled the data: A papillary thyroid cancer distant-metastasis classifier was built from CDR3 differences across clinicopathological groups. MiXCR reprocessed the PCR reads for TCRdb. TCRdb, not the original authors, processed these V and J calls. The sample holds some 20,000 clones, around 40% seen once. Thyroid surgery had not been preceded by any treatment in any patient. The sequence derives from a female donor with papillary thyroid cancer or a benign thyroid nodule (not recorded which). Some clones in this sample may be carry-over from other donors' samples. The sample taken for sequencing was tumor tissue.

The CDR3 here is CAWSVRFYGYTF. As DNA, the CDR3 is TGTGCCTGGAGTGTACGATTCTATGGCTACACCTTC. The V and J genes are TRBV30 and TRBJ1-2, with D hard to call. Trimming removed 0 bases from V and 4 bases from J, with 6 bases in between. CDR3 size: 12 residues. CDR1 and CDR2 from the germline V gene are GTSNPN and SVGIG (reference sequence).